This T cell receptor (beta chain) was sequenced for a study of blood T cell dynamics during melanoma immunotherapy. Study summary: First-line therapy was either pembrolizumab or nivolumab with ipilimumab for metastatic melanoma.

The table came from immunoSEQ multiplex PCR; TCRdb's copy has only in-frame clones and leaves some out. The sample lists 25,000 to 30,000 clones, approximately 83% occurring once. V was shortened by 6 bases and J by 0 bases, with 14 bases between the two germline ends. This CDR3 has 15 residues. In germline, CDR1 is LNHDA, CDR2 SQIVND (reference sequence). This clone came up once. Time point of the sample: week 3, after first cycle of checkpoint inhibitor. This receptor was identified in a human donor with melanoma. The sequencing used blood, collected from a patient treated with checkpoint blockade. This sequence joins TRBV19 and TRBJ1-1; D may be TRBD1 (5 bases). This chain's CDR3 is CASRDILKVNTEAFF. The DNA of the CDR3 is TGTGCCAGTAGGGACATTCTTAAGGTGAACACTGAAGCTTTCTTT.